This TCR beta chain stems from a study of pediatric ulcerative colitis. Whole-study results and caveats: Substantially fewer templates came from a couple of patients' blood samples.

On this clone: Its cognate antigen is unknown.

Germline assignment: CDR1 MNHNS and CDR2 SASEGT. The V end was cut by 1 base, the J end by 4 bases, with 16 bases between. The CDR3 is 16 amino acids. The data were produced by immunoSEQ multiplex PCR, yet TCRdb's version contains in-frame clones alone and is incomplete. Of tens of thousands of clones listed, less than 90% are singletons. This chain joins TRBV6-1 and TRBJ1-2, with D unclear. Sequencing input: blood. The receptor comes from a boy younger than 18 with severe ulcerative colitis. For the CDR3, the DNA is TGTGCCAGCAGTGAAGACGCACAGCCCCCGTCCTATGGCTACACCTTC. Amino acid sequence: CASSEDAQPPSYGYTF.